This entry is about one T cell receptor (beta chain). Its specificity is unknown. The donors were members of the validation cohort, which comprised roughly 130 subjects and was separate from the first cohort of 666 subjects. Repertoires were generated with immunoSEQ multiplex PCR, while TCRdb's copy carries only in-frame clones and drops some. This repertoire shows about 180,000 clones, 85% found once; its top ten account for roughly 15%. This record comes from a study of cytomegalovirus exposure and HLA in healthy donors. The length of the CDR3 is 18 residues. Unmatched junction bases numbered 12, after V lost 2 bases and J lost 3 bases. The germline V gene has CDR1 PRHDT and CDR2 FYEKMQ (reference sequence). Study-wide findings and caveats: Cytomegalovirus status was reportedly diagnosed by the classifier with high specificity and sensitivity.

Source material: PBMCs. This receptor was obtained from a man younger than 35 in good health and CMV-seropositive. The chain joins TRBV13 to TRBJ2-7; 11 bases are a match to TRBD2. The CDR3 loop reads CASSLRGGSGRALYEQYF. DNA for the CDR3: TGTGCCAGCAGCTTACGGGGGGGTAGCGGGAGGGCACTCTACGAGCAGTACTTC.